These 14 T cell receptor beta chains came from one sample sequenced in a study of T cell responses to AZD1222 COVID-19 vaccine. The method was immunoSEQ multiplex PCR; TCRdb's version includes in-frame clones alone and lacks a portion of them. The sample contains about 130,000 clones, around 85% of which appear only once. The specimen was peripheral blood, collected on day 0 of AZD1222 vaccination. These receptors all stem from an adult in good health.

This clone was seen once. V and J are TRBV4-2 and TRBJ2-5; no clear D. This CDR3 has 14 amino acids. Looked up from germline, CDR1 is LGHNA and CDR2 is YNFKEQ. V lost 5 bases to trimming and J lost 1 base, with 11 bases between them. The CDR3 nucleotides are TGTGCCAGCAGCGCCCTTAGACCCCAAGAGACCCAGTACTTC. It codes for CASSALRPQETQYF.

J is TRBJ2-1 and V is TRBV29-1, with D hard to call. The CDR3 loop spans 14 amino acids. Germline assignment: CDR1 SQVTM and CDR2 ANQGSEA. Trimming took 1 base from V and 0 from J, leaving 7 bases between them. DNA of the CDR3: TGCAGCGTTGAAGTCGGTGTCTCCTACAATGAGCAGTTCTTC. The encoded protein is CSVEVGVSYNEQFF.

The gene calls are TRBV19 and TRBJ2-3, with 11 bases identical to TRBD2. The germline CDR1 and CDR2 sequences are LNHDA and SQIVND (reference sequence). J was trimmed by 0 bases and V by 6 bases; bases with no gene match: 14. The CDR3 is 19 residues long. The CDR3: CASSKNLAGGPTSTDTQYF. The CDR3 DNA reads TGTGCCAGTAGCAAAAACCTAGCGGGGGGACCCACTAGCACAGATACGCAGTATTTT.

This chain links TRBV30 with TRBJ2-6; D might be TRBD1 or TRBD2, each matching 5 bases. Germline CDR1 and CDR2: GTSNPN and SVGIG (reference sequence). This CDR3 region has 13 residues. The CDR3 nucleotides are TGTACCGGGGCTTGGGCTGGGGCCAACGTCCTGACTTTC. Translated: CTGAWAGANVLTF.

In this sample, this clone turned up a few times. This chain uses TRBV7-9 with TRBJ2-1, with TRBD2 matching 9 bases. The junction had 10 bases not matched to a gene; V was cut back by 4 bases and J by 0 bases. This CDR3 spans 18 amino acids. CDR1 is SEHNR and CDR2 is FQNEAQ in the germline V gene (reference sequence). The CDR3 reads CASSSRPAGGSSYNEQFF. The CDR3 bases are TGTGCCAGCAGCTCCCGCCCTGCGGGAGGGTCCTCCTACAATGAGCAGTTCTTC. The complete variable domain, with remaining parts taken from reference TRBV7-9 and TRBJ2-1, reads DTGVSQNPRHKITKRGQNVTFRCDPISEHNRLYWYRQTLGQGPEFLTYFQNEAQLEKSRLLSDRFSAERPKGSFSTLEIQRTEQGDSAMYLCASSSRPAGGSSYNEQFFGPGTRLTVL.

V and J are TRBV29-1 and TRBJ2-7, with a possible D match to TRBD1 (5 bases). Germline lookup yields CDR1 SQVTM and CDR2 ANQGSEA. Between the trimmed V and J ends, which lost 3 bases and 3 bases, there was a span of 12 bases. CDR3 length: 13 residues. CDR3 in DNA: TGCAGCGTTGAGGACAAGGGAAGCTACGAGCAGTACTTC. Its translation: CSVEDKGSYEQYF.

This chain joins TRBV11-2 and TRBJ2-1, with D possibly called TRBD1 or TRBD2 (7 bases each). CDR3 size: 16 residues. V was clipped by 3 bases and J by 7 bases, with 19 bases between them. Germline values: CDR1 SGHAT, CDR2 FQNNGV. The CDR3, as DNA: TGTGCCAGCAGCTTTGGGAGGGGGCAGTTCGGGAATGAGCAGTTCTTC. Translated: CASSFGRGQFGNEQFF.

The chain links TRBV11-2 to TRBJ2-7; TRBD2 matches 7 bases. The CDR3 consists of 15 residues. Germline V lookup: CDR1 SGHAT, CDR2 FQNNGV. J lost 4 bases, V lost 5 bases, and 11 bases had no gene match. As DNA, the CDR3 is TGTGCCAGCAGCCCACCCAACGCGGGAGCTTACGAGCAGTACTTC. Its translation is CASSPPNAGAYEQYF.

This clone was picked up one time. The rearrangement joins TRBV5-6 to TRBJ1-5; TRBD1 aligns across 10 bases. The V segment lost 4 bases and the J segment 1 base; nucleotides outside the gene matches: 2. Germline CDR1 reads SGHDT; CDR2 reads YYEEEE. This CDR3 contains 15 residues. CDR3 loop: CASSRTGGSNQPQHF. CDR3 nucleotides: TGTGCCAGCAGCCGGACAGGGGGAAGCAATCAGCCCCAGCATTTT.

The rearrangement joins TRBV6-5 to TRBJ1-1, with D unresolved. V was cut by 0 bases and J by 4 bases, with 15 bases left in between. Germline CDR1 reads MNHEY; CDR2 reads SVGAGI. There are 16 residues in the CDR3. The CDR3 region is CASSYSLLGLSTEAFF. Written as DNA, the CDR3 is TGTGCCAGCAGTTACTCCTTATTGGGTCTGAGCACTGAAGCTTTCTTT.

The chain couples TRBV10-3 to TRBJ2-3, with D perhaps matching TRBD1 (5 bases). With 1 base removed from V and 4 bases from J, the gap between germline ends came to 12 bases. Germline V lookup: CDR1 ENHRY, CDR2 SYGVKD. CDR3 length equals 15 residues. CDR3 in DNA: TGTGCCATCAGTGAGTTAGGGGTTAAGGCAGATACGCAGTATTTT. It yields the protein CAISELGVKADTQYF.

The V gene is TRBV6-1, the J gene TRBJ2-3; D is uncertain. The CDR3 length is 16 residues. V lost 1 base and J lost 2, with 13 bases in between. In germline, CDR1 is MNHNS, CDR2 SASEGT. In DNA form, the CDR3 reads TGTGCCAGCAGTGAAGGTATCGGAACGATCACAGATACGCAGTATTTT. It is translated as CASSEGIGTITDTQYF.

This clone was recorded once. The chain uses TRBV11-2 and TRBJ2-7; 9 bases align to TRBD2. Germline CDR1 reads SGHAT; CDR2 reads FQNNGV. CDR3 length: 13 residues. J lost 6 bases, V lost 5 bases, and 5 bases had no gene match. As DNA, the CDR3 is TGTGCCAGCAGCCCCGCGGGGGGGTTCGAGCAGTACTTC. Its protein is CASSPAGGFEQYF.

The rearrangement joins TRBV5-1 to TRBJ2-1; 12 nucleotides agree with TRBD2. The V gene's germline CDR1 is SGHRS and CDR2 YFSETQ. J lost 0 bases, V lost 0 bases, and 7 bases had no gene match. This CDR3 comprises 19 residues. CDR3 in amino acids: CASSLAVTSGGSSYNEQFF. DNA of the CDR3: TGCGCCAGCAGCTTGGCCGTGACTAGCGGGGGTAGCTCCTACAATGAGCAGTTCTTC. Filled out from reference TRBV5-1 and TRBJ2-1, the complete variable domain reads KAGVTQTPRYLIKTRGQQVTLSCSPISGHRSVSWYQQTPGQGLQFLFEYFSETQRNKGNFPGRFSGRQFSNSRSEMNVSTLELGDSALYLCASSLAVTSGGSSYNEQFFGPGTRLTVL.